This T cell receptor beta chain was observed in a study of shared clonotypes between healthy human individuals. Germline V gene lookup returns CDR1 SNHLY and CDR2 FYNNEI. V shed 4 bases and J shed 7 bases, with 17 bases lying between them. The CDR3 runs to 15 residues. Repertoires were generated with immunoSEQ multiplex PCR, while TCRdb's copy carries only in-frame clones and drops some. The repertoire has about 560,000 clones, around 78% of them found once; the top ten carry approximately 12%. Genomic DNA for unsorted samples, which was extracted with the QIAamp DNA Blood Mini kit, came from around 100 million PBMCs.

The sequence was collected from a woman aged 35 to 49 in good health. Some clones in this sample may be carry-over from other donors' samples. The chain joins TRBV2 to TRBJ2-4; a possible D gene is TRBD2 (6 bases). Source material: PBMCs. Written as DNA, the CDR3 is TGTGCCAGCAGTGCCGGGACCCGCGGAGGGAACATTCAGTACTTC. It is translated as CASSAGTRGGNIQYF.